Listed below are T cell receptor beta chains from one sample, sequenced in a study of cytomegalovirus exposure and HLA in healthy donors. Libraries were prepared by immunoSEQ multiplex PCR; TCRdb keeps only in-frame clonotypes and omits some of them. The sample lists around 180,000 clones; 85% were seen once. Specimen: PBMCs. Receptor source: a boy aged 2 to 10 in good health and CMV-seronegative. Both conserved end residues are trimmed from each CDR3.

v_gene | CDR3aa
TRBV7-2 | ASSPRGLAGVRLAHEQY
TRBV2 | ASSVKGHNPYGYT
TRBV19 | ASSGTGWFEQY
TRBV18 | ASSPQPDSYEQY
TRBV15 | ATSRDQGEAF
TRBV29-1 | SGSGRAGNEQF
TRBV10-2 | ASRTGGLMNTEAF
TRBV6-4 | ASSETENTEAF
TRBV4-1 | ASSHESGDTQY
TRBV10-3 | AISDPGQAHNEQF
TRBV9 | ASSVKEGIYGYT